This T cell receptor beta chain stems from a study of T cells after somatic rescue of genetic block. Profiled with immunoSEQ multiplex PCR; TCRdb holds only in-frame clones, not every one. In the table there are 65,000 to 70,000 clones, about 91% of which are singletons. The CDR3 totals 15 residues. V was cut by 3 bases and J by 0 bases, with 9 bases left in between. Germline values: CDR1 MNHEY, CDR2 SMNVEV (reference sequence). The chain joins TRBV27 to TRBJ2-1, with no clear D. The receptor comes from a man in his forties. The sequenced sample consisted of peripheral blood mononuclear cells (PBMCs). In nucleotides, the CDR3 is TGTGCCAGCAGTTTCCCCCCACCCTCCTACAATGAGCAGTTCTTC. Protein: CASSFPPPSYNEQFF.